Shown below are 7 T cell receptor beta chains from a single sample sequenced in a study of human T cells and chemical hapten exposure. As to time point: patch test 1, 2 weeks after DPC sensitization. Described treatment: therapeutic diphenylcyclopropenone sensitization with weekly scalp DPC. Via MiXCR, TCRdb re-called the RACE reads, giving one row per CDR3 protein. The sample has tens of thousands of distinct CDR3 sequences, 9% to 12% seen once. The material was whole blood, obtained in connection with sensitization to the hapten diphenylcyclopropenone (DPC). All receptors derive from a woman in her forties or fifties with alopecia areata. Some clones in this sample may be carry-over from other donors' samples.

This clonotype came up many times. The chain joins TRBV12-3 or TRBV12-4 to TRBJ2-7; D possibly corresponds to TRBD1 (6 bases). Trimming cost V 1 base and J 6 bases, with 10 bases left between them. This CDR3 region has 13 residues. The chain's CDR3 is CASSLGTESEQYF. CDR3 DNA: TGTGCCAGCAGTTTAGGGACAGAGAGCGAGCAGTACTTC.

This clonotype appeared a few times. The chain is built from TRBV6-6 and TRBJ2-6; D is unresolved. Germline CDR1 reads MNHNY; CDR2 reads SVGAGI (reference sequence). The CDR3 has 11 residues. Trimming stripped 10 bases from V and 0 bases from J, with 1 base between. The CDR3 bases are TGTGCCACCTCTGGGGCCAACGTCCTGACTTTC. Translated: CATSGANVLTF.

This clonotype turned up a few times. The chain uses TRBV11-2 and TRBJ1-1; 7 nucleotides agree with TRBD1. The CDR3 has 14 amino acids. The V gene end was trimmed by 6 bases and the J gene end by 2 bases; junction bases not matched to a gene: 6. The germline gives CDR1 SGHAT, CDR2 FQNNGV. CDR3 in amino acids: CASRRGQANTEAFF. The CDR3 bases are TGTGCCAGCAGACGAGGACAGGCAAACACTGAAGCTTTCTTT. Together with reference TRBV11-2 and TRBJ1-1, the CDR3 gives the full variable domain: EAGVAQSPRYKIIEKRQSVAFWCNPISGHATLYWYQQILGQGPKLLIQFQNNGVVDDSQLPKDRFSAERLKGVDSTLKIQPAKLEDSAVYLCASRRGQANTEAFFGQGTRLTVV.

This clonotype was detected only a few times. The chain has TRBV11-2 and TRBJ1-1, with D possibly TRBD1 on 6 matching bases. Germline V gene lookup returns CDR1 SGHAT and CDR2 FQNNGV. This CDR3 is built from 14 residues. The V end lost 6 bases, the J end lost 5 bases, and 16 bases lay between the germline ends. DNA of the CDR3: TGTGCCAGCAGTCTGGGGGGCGTTCGGACTGAAGCTTTCTTT. Its translation is CASSLGGVRTEAFF.

A remark on this clonotype: One junction end does not reproduce the germline sequence, and a read error may be involved. The J gene is TRBJ2-2, the V gene TRBV7-6; D unclear. The CDR3 totals 13 residues. Germline CDR1 and CDR2: SGHVS and FNYEAQ. The CDR3 DNA reads TGTGGCAGCAATGGGCCGAACACCGGGGAGCTGTTTTTT. The encoded protein is CGSNGPNTGELFF. Drawing the rest from reference TRBV7-6 and TRBJ2-2, the complete variable domain is GAGVSQSPRYKVTKRGQDVALRCDPISGHVSLYWYRQALGQGPEFLTYFNYEAQQDKSGLPNDRFSAERPEGSISTLTIQRTEQRDSAMYRCGSNGPNTGELFFGEGSRLTVL.

The chain's CDR3 is CASNPGRLAGVQTQYF. In DNA form, the CDR3 reads TGTGCCAGCAATCCGGGTCGGCTAGCGGGAGTCCAGACCCAGTACTTC. The chain has TRBV27 and TRBJ2-5, with 10 bases fitting TRBD2. V dropped 7 bases and J dropped 6; count of bases not matched to a gene: 14. The CDR3 extends over 16 amino acids. Germline V lookup: CDR1 MNHEY, CDR2 SMNVEV (reference sequence).

This clonotype was counted between two and nine times. The V and J genes are TRBV12-3 or TRBV12-4 and TRBJ2-7; D might be TRBD1 or TRBD2, each matching 6 bases. The CDR3 spans 14 residues. V was trimmed by 0 bases and J by 9 bases, leaving 15 bases between them. CDR3 DNA sequence: TGTGCCAGCAGTTTAGCTGGGGGGAACAGGGTGCAGTACTTC. It codes for CASSLAGGNRVQYF.